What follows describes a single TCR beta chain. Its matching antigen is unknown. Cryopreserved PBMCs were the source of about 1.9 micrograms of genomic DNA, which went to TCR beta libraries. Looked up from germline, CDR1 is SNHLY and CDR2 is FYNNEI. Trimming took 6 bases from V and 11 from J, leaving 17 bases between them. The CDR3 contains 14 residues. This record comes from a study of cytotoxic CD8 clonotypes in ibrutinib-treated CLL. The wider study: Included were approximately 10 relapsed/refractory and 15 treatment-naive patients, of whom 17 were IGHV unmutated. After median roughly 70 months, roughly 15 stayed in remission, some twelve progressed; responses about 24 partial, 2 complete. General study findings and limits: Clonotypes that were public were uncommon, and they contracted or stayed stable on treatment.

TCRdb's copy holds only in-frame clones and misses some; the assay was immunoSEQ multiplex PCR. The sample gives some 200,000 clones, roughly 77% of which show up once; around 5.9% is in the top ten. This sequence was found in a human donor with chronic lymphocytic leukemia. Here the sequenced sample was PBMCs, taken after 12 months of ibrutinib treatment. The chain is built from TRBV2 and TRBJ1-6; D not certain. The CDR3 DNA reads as TGTGCCAGCAGGGACCTCGAGGGTATCGCACCCCTCCACTTT. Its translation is CASRDLEGIAPLHF.